Below are 10 T cell receptor beta chains sequenced from a single sample in a study of blood T cells in healthy people across ages. Together with a sample-barcoded 5' primer, a J-beta primer mix was included in a second PCR lasting about 6 to 11 cycles. One entry per CDR3 protein, called by TCRdb with MiXCR from the 5' RACE reads. The sample holds some 670,000 distinct CDR3 sequences; more than 45% are singletons and the top ten take roughly 14%. Sequenced: blood. The source is a woman aged 80 or over in good health.

The sample holds a few counts of this clonotype. J is TRBJ2-7 and V is TRBV29-1; D gene uncertain. The DNA end is more similar to TRBJ2-4, so the J call may be wrong. This CDR3 is built from 14 residues. Per the germline V gene, CDR1 is SQVTM and CDR2 is ANQGSEA. CDR3 sequence: CSVAVLLGGNIQYF. The CDR3 nucleotides read TGCAGCGTTGCAGTCCTACTCGGCGGAAACATTCAGTACTTC.

CDR3: CASSLAGGLDEQFF. The CDR3 region has the DNA TGTGCCAGCAGCTTAGCGGGGGGGCTTGATGAGCAGTTCTTC. V usage is TRBV7-2 and J usage is TRBJ2-1; D might be TRBD2 (7 bases). In germline, CDR1 is SGHTA, CDR2 FQGNSA. This CDR3 contains 14 residues. The V gene lost 0 bases and the J gene lost 8 bases, with 11 bases spanning the gap. Looking up the rest from reference TRBV7-2 and TRBJ2-1 gives the full variable domain: GAGVSQSPSNKVTEKGKDVELRCDPISGHTALYWYRQSLGQGLEFLIYFQGNSAPDKSGLPSDRFSAERTGGSVSTLTIQRTQQEDSAVYLCASSLAGGLDEQFFGPGTRLTVL.

This clonotype was detected a few times. The rearrangement joins TRBV2 to TRBJ2-5; D unclear. The CDR3 spans 15 residues. V was clipped by 4 bases and J by 2 bases, with 14 bases between them. Per the germline V gene, CDR1 is SNHLY and CDR2 is FYNNEI. CDR3: CASSAGQKIQETQYF. The CDR3 DNA follows: TGTGCCAGCAGTGCCGGCCAGAAAATTCAAGAGACCCAGTACTTC.

Notes on this clonotype: With a much larger clone just one base away, this may be a read error. This sequence joins TRBV7-9 and TRBJ2-1, with 7 bases fitting TRBD2. The end of the DNA is better explained by TRBJ2-7, so the J call may be wrong. There are 15 residues in the CDR3. The germline CDR1 and CDR2 sequences are SEHNR and FQNEAQ (reference sequence). CDR3 residues: CASSPDGTTYNEQYF. DNA of the CDR3: TGTGCCAGCAGTCCTGACGGGACTACCTACAATGAGCAGTACTTC.

Comment on this clonotype: A read error may account for a junction end that differs from germline. The J gene is TRBJ1-2, the V gene TRBV6-5; 9 bases map to TRBD1. Germline V CDR1 and CDR2: MNHEY, SVGAGI. The CDR3 consists of 15 residues. The CDR3 protein is CASRGDRAPNNGYTF. The CDR3 nucleotides read TGTGCCAGCAGAGGGGACAGGGCTCCTAACAATGGCTACACCTTC.

This chain links TRBV7-9 with TRBJ2-3; 9 nucleotides align to TRBD2. This CDR3 region has 15 residues. The J segment lost 0 bases and the V segment lost 10 bases, leaving 8 bases of the junction unmatched. In germline, CDR1 is SEHNR, CDR2 FQNEAQ (reference sequence). Here the CDR3 reads CATVNLAGSTDTQYF. The CDR3, as DNA: TGTGCCACCGTAAATCTAGCGGGAAGCACAGATACGCAGTATTTT.

The chain joins TRBV7-8 to TRBJ2-7, with D perhaps matching TRBD1 or TRBD2 (6 bases each). V was clipped by 1 base and J by 10 bases, with 23 bases between them. The CDR3 length is 16 residues. Germline V gene lookup returns CDR1 SGHVS and CDR2 FQNEAQ. The CDR3 region has the DNA TGTGCCAGCAGCTTAGTAGGGGGGCTATCAAGAGTCCCCCAGTACTTC. The encoded protein is CASSLVGGLSRVPQYF.

This clonotype has more than one count but fewer than ten. V and J are TRBV7-6 and TRBJ2-6; D is perhaps TRBD1 or TRBD2 (5 bases each). This CDR3 contains 19 residues. V gave up 4 bases and J gave up 0 bases, with 19 bases separating them. CDR1 is SGHVS and CDR2 is FNYEAQ in the germline V gene. CDR3 nucleotides: TGTGCCAGCAGCTCTGAATACCCGGGACGCCGCTCTGGGGCCAACGTCCTGACTTTC. Protein product: CASSSEYPGRRSGANVLTF.

The chain has TRBV7-6 and TRBJ2-1; 7 bases match TRBD2. Germline-derived CDR1 and CDR2 are SGHVS and FNYEAQ. Unmatched junction bases numbered 5, after V lost 3 bases and J lost 3 bases. The CDR3 contains 15 residues. The CDR3, as DNA: TGTGCCAGCAGCTTCATGCTAGCGGACTACAATGAGCAGTTCTTC. Amino acid sequence: CASSFMLADYNEQFF.

This clonotype came up many times. The chain combines TRBV29-1 with TRBJ1-2; D is uncertain. The V gene lost 7 bases and the J gene lost 5 bases, with 17 bases spanning the gap. Germline V CDR1 and CDR2: SQVTM, ANQGSEA. The length of the CDR3 is 13 residues. The CDR3: CSAEGQTSYGYTF. The CDR3 DNA reads as TGCAGCGCCGAGGGTCAGACTTCTTATGGCTACACCTTC.